The entry below describes one T cell receptor beta chain. Its matching antigen is unknown. A single base separates this from a much larger clone, so it may be a read error. TCRdb fed the reads into MiXCR, producing one record per CDR3 protein. The table lists about 24,000 distinct CDR3 sequences, approximately 51% of them singletons, with around 5% in the top ten. The CDR3 runs 11 residues. The germline CDR1 and CDR2 sequences are MDHEN and SYDVKM. The sample originates from a study of type 1 regulatory T cells. Study overall: This in vitro CD4 product, T-allo10, is enriched for Tr1 cells and alloantigen-specific.

This clonotype was sampled from a human donor in good health. Sequencing was carried out using cultured T cells, either the whole culture or a sorted T cell fraction (not recorded which). The V gene is TRBV28, the J gene TRBJ2-7; no definite D call. CDR3 sequence reads: CASGFFYEQYF. The CDR3 bases are TGTGCCAGCGGTTTCTTCTACGAGCAGTACTTC.